These 26 T cell receptor beta chains share one sample of origin, sequenced in a study of blood T cell repertoires in COVID-19. Sequenced by immunoSEQ multiplex PCR; TCRdb stores in-frame clones only, minus some. Among 100,000 or so clones listed, 85% to 95% were seen once. Sequences were obtained from peripheral blood. The receptors originated from a man aged 50-59 years with active COVID-19.

This clone was counted once. J is TRBJ1-1 and V is TRBV6-6; D possibly corresponds to TRBD1 (6 bases). The CDR3 consists of 13 residues. V lost 8 bases and J lost 0, with 10 bases in between. The germline V gene encodes CDR1 MNHNY and CDR2 SVGAGI (reference sequence). The CDR3 here is CASSGHLNTEAFF. For the CDR3, the DNA is TGTGCCAGCTCGGGACACCTGAACACTGAAGCTTTCTTT.

The chain couples TRBV12-3 or TRBV12-4 to TRBJ2-1; D is unresolved. This CDR3 has 12 amino acids. The V gene lost 2 bases and the J gene lost 8 bases, with 7 bases spanning the gap. The CDR3 sequence is CASSLNSYEQFF. The CDR3 coding sequence is TGTGCCAGCAGTTTAAATAGCTATGAGCAGTTCTTC.

The chain is built from TRBV7-6 and TRBJ2-3; D is undetermined. CDR3 length equals 16 residues. Germline lookup yields CDR1 SGHVS and CDR2 FNYEAQ. Trimming stripped 1 base from V and 6 bases from J, with 17 bases between. The CDR3 DNA is TGTGCCAGCAGCTTAGAATTGGGCAGGTCTGGGGATACGCAGTATTTT. Translating gives CASSLELGRSGDTQYF. Filled out from reference TRBV7-6 and TRBJ2-3, the complete variable domain reads GAGVSQSPRYKVTKRGQDVALRCDPISGHVSLYWYRQALGQGPEFLTYFNYEAQQDKSGLPNDRFSAERPEGSISTLTIQRTEQRDSAMYRCASSLELGRSGDTQYFGPGTRLTVL.

This clone was picked up one time. This rearrangement joins TRBV12-3 or TRBV12-4 to TRBJ1-5; 7 bases agree with TRBD1. J was trimmed by 5 bases and V by 7 bases; bases with no gene match: 5. This CDR3 region has 13 residues. The CDR3 protein is CASTSDRDQPQHF. CDR3 sequence (DNA): TGTGCCAGCACCAGCGACAGGGATCAGCCCCAGCATTTT.

For the CDR3, the DNA is TGTGCCTGGAGCCGGGAGAGCTATGAGCAGTTCTTC. Encoded protein: CAWSRESYEQFF. The chain is built from TRBV30 and TRBJ2-1, with a possible D match to TRBD2 (6 bases). This CDR3 comprises 12 residues. Germline CDR1 reads GTSNPN; CDR2 reads SVGIG (reference sequence). V gave up 3 bases and J gave up 8 bases, with 11 bases separating them.

The chain joins TRBV18 to TRBJ1-2; 8 positions agree with TRBD1. The CDR3 has 14 residues. V was clipped by 3 bases and J by 5 bases; unmatched bases: 5. Germline-derived CDR1 and CDR2 are KGHSH and LQKENI. CDR3: CASSPDRAGYGYTF. CDR3 nucleotides: TGTGCCAGCTCACCGGACAGGGCGGGATATGGCTACACCTTC.

This clone was seen a single time. The chain uses TRBV7-3 and TRBJ2-2, with D unresolved. Trimming removed 3 bases from V and 4 bases from J, with 12 bases in between. CDR3 length: 15 residues. Germline CDR1 and CDR2: SGHTA and FQGTGA. The CDR3 DNA reads as TGTGCCAGCAGCTTTGCACGTCTCAGCACCGGGGAGCTGTTTTTT. It is translated as CASSFARLSTGELFF.

The chain links TRBV5-1 to TRBJ2-7, with TRBD2 matching 7 bases. V lost 5 bases, J lost 0 bases, and 8 bases stayed unmatched. The CDR3 has 15 residues. From germline, CDR1 is SGHRS and CDR2 YFSETQ. Here the CDR3 reads CASRTTSDSSYEQYF. The CDR3 DNA reads TGCGCCAGCAGAACCACTAGCGATAGCTCCTACGAGCAGTACTTC.

This chain uses TRBV2 with TRBJ2-1, with D perhaps matching TRBD1 (7 bases). V was clipped by 6 bases and J by 9 bases, with 21 bases between them. CDR1 and CDR2 from the germline V gene are SNHLY and FYNNEI. This CDR3 comprises 15 residues. Here the CDR3 reads CASSPRTGDSVEQFF. The CDR3 DNA reads as TGTGCCAGCAGCCCACGTACAGGGGACTCGGTTGAGCAGTTCTTC.

This chain links TRBV2 with TRBJ2-3, with 7 nucleotides matching TRBD2. CDR1 is SNHLY and CDR2 is FYNNEI in the germline V gene. V dropped 6 bases and J dropped 3; count of bases not matched to a gene: 9. This CDR3 is 15 amino acids long. CDR3 DNA: TGTGCCAGCAGGGGGGACTACACAATTACAGATACGCAGTATTTT. It is translated as CASRGDYTITDTQYF.

J is TRBJ2-7 and V is TRBV19; D is unresolved. The length of the CDR3 is 11 residues. Germline assignment: CDR1 LNHDA and CDR2 SQIVND (reference sequence). V lost 5 bases and J lost 4, with 6 bases in between. CDR3 protein: CASSSTYEQYF. The CDR3 nucleotides are TGTGCCAGTAGTTCCACATACGAGCAGTACTTC.

The V and J genes are TRBV18 and TRBJ1-3; possible D gene TRBD1, 5 bases. V dropped 5 bases and J dropped 8 bases, with 19 bases sitting between them. The CDR3 extends over 15 amino acids. Germline CDR1 is KGHSH and CDR2 is LQKENI. The CDR3: CASSTLPGREDTIYF. For the CDR3, the DNA is TGTGCCAGCTCAACCCTTCCGGGGCGGGAAGACACCATATATTTT.

The chain links TRBV19 to TRBJ1-5; D may be TRBD1 (5 bases). Germline CDR1 is LNHDA and CDR2 is SQIVND (reference sequence). The CDR3 loop spans 12 amino acids. V was cut by 7 bases and J by 6 bases, with 10 bases left in between. In DNA, the CDR3 is TGTGCCAGTAACGCAGGGCCTCAGCCCCAGCATTTT. Protein: CASNAGPQPQHF.

This chain links TRBV9 with TRBJ2-5; D is unclear. Germline loops: CDR1 SGDLS, CDR2 YYNGEE. The CDR3 runs to 13 residues. V lost 2 bases and J lost 1, with 6 bases in between. CDR3 sequence (DNA): TGTGCCAGCAGCGTTAGACTCCAAGAGACCCAGTACTTC. Protein product: CASSVRLQETQYF.

V usage is TRBV5-4 and J usage is TRBJ2-1; 14 nucleotides match TRBD2. Germline trimming cut 3 bases from V and 5 bases from J; bases unmatched to any gene: 7. The CDR3 spans 17 residues. Germline values: CDR1 SGHNT, CDR2 YYREEE (reference sequence). CDR3 sequence: CASSSGTSGRHNNEQFF. In DNA, the CDR3 is TGTGCCAGCAGCTCGGGGACTAGCGGGAGACATAACAATGAGCAGTTCTTC.

V usage is TRBV7-9 and J usage is TRBJ1-5; 8 bases align to TRBD1. The germline CDR1 and CDR2 sequences are SEHNR and FQNEAQ (reference sequence). This CDR3 region has 15 residues. Trimming removed 6 bases from V and 2 bases from J; junction bases left unmatched: 6. The CDR3 coding sequence is TGTGCCAGCAGTTCGGACAGGGCGGGCAATCAGCCCCAGCATTTT. As protein: CASSSDRAGNQPQHF.

This clone was recorded once. V and J are TRBV18 and TRBJ2-5; TRBD2 is a possible D gene (6 bases). The CDR3 spans 16 residues. Trimming shortened V by 2 bases and J by 6 bases, and 19 bases separated the two germline ends. CDR1 and CDR2 (germline): KGHSH, LQKENI. The CDR3 reads CASSPVMGRRGKTQYF. In DNA, the CDR3 is TGTGCCAGCTCACCAGTGATGGGCCGCCGGGGGAAGACCCAGTACTTC.

V is TRBV5-1 and J is TRBJ2-1; possibly TRBD2 for D (6 bases). Germline CDR1 is SGHRS and CDR2 is YFSETQ. V was cut by 1 base and J by 0 bases, with 11 bases left in between. The CDR3 is 16 residues long. The CDR3 nucleotides read TGCGCCAGCAGCTTGTTTGCGGGGAGCTCCTACAATGAGCAGTTCTTC. Translating gives CASSLFAGSSYNEQFF.

The rearrangement joins TRBV7-2 to TRBJ2-7, with no clear D. Germline CDR1 reads SGHTA; CDR2 reads FQGNSA. The CDR3 loop spans 12 amino acids. V was cut by 5 bases and J by 4 bases, with 9 bases left in between. The CDR3 is CASSPTSYEQYF. The CDR3 nucleotides are TGTGCCAGCAGCCCTACGAGTTACGAGCAGTACTTC.

The CDR3 nucleotides read TGCGCCAGCAGCCAAGTTAGGTCAGGAAGGTTGGTTTCGAACACTGAAGCTTTCTTT. Translation gives CASSQVRSGRLVSNTEAFF. This chain uses TRBV4-1 with TRBJ1-1, with D unclear. Germline V gene sequence: CDR1 MGHRA, CDR2 YSYEKL. Trimming pared 1 base from V and 1 base from J, leaving 22 bases between. This CDR3 spans 19 amino acids.

Remarks on this clone: An end of the junction does not agree with germline; a read error may underlie this. The chain recombines TRBV10-3 with TRBJ2-3, with D unclear. The CDR3 has 13 residues. CDR1 is ENHRY, CDR2 SYGVKD, per germline. The CDR3 DNA reads TGTGCCATCAGGGAGTTGAGTATAGATACGCAGTATTTT. This encodes CAIRELSIDTQYF.

The sample holds one count of this clone. This chain's CDR3 is CASSLFSGPLEQYF. The CDR3 DNA reads TGTGCCAGCAGTTTGTTTAGCGGGCCCCTCGAGCAGTACTTC. The chain employs TRBV28 and TRBJ2-7, with TRBD2 identical over 7 bases. The CDR3 totals 14 residues. The germline V gene encodes CDR1 MDHEN and CDR2 SYDVKM. The V gene end was trimmed by 3 bases and the J gene end by 6 bases; junction bases not matched to a gene: 8.

The chain links TRBV15 to TRBJ2-4; perhaps TRBD2 as D (6 bases). Trimming shortened V by 0 bases and J by 0 bases, and 12 bases separated the two germline ends. Germline V lookup: CDR1 LNHNV, CDR2 YYDKDF (reference sequence). This CDR3 comprises 17 residues. CDR3 in DNA: TGTGCCACCAGCAGAGATTGGGCGGGGATAGCCAAAAACATTCAGTACTTC. Translated: CATSRDWAGIAKNIQYF.

As concerns this clone: Other DNA sequences from this sample encode an identical CDR3 as well. The V and J genes are TRBV30 and TRBJ1-5, with TRBD1 matching over 11 bases. Germline V gene sequence: CDR1 GTSNPN, CDR2 SVGIG (reference sequence). Trimming cost V 3 bases and J 4 bases; bases outside gene matches: 2. The CDR3 is 14 residues long. In DNA, the CDR3 is TGTGCCTGGAGCCGGGACAGGGGGAATCAGCCCCAGCATTTT. Residues: CAWSRDRGNQPQHF.

The chain is built from TRBV11-3 and TRBJ2-3, with TRBD2 matching over 12 bases. V lost 5 bases to trimming and J lost 0 bases; unmatched junction nucleotides: 9. CDR1 is SGHNT, CDR2 YENEEA, per germline. The CDR3 length is 18 residues. The CDR3, as DNA: TGTGCCAGCAGCACAGGGACTAGCGGGTCCATAAGCACAGATACGCAGTATTTT. Its translation is CASSTGTSGSISTDTQYF.

The chain is built from TRBV18 and TRBJ2-1, with 8 bases aligning to TRBD2. CDR1 is KGHSH and CDR2 is LQKENI in the germline V gene. This CDR3 has 13 residues. Germline trimming cut 3 bases from V and 8 bases from J; bases unmatched to any gene: 3. CDR3 sequence (DNA): TGTGCCAGCTCACCGGCGGGAGGAGATGAGCAGTTCTTC. This codes for CASSPAGGDEQFF.